The 28 T cell receptor beta chains below come from one sample, sequenced in a study of T cells expressing NK-cell markers (dated by TCRdb to about 2020). The library was generated by 5' RACE. Sequenced on an Illumina HiSeq 2000. Reprocessed by TCRdb, the reads give a single entry per CDR3 protein sequence, without DNA. For this sample, the table gives roughly 180,000 distinct CDR3 sequences. The ten largest account for about 18% of the sample. Sequencing was performed on blood T cells: a sorted CD56 or NKG2C T cell subset, CD4+ or CD8+ T cells, or bulk PBMC T cells (not recorded which). All receptors derive from a woman between 18 and 70 years old in good health.

The genes are TRBV9 and TRBJ1-1; with no DNA, the TCRdb D assignment of TRBD1 cannot be verified. The CDR3 spans 13 residues. Per germline, CDR1 SGDLS and CDR2 YYNGEE. CDR3 protein: CASSPQTGTEAFF.

CDR3 in amino acids: CASSLGGQENYGYTF. The V and J genes are TRBV5-1 and TRBJ1-2; TCRdb designates TRBD1, a call that cannot be tested without DNA. The CDR3 has 15 residues. Per the germline V gene, CDR1 is SGHRS and CDR2 is YFSETQ. The full variable domain, with the rest looked up from reference TRBV5-1 and TRBJ1-2, is KAGVTQTPRYLIKTRGQQVTLSCSPISGHRSVSWYQQTPGQGLQFLFEYFSETQRNKGNFPGRFSGRQFSNSRSEMNVSTLELGDSALYLCASSLGGQENYGYTFGSGTRLTVV.

The V and J genes are TRBV12-3 or TRBV12-4 and TRBJ1-4; TCRdb selects TRBD1, and the lack of DNA leaves this call unchecked. The CDR3 spans 13 residues. This chain's CDR3 is CASSLSGFEKLFF.

The chain has TRBV5-1 and TRBJ2-5; TCRdb selects TRBD2, and the lack of DNA leaves this call unchecked. The CDR3 consists of 17 residues. Germline V gene lookup returns CDR1 SGHRS and CDR2 YFSETQ. The CDR3 sequence: CASSTGGLAGDQETQYF.

The V call is TRBV5-1, the J call TRBJ1-5; TCRdb's assignment of TRBD1 cannot be checked, as there is no DNA. The CDR3 is made up of 14 amino acids. Germline V gene data show CDR1 as SGHRS and CDR2 as YFSETQ. This chain's CDR3 is CASSPRDSGQPQHF.

The chain combines TRBV5-1 with TRBJ1-2; TCRdb indicates TRBD1, and absent DNA this call remains unverified. Germline V gene data show CDR1 as SGHRS and CDR2 as YFSETQ. This CDR3 region has 15 residues. Here the CDR3 reads CASTSAGTGFGGYTF.

V and J are TRBV5-5 and TRBJ1-3; lacking DNA, the TRBD1 call made by TCRdb goes unchecked. The CDR3 is 17 amino acids. Germline V gene data show CDR1 as SGHKS and CDR2 as YYEKEE (reference sequence). CDR3 sequence reads: CASSLIPAGVGGNTIYF.

The V call is TRBV7-9, the J call TRBJ2-7; there is no DNA to check the TCRdb D call of TRBD1. Germline V CDR1 and CDR2: SEHNR, FQNEAQ (reference sequence). The CDR3 length is 14 residues. The CDR3: CASSLTGQSGEQYF.

This chain links TRBV20-1 with TRBJ2-7; TCRdb gives TRBD2 as the D gene, but with no DNA this cannot be confirmed. CDR1 and CDR2 (germline): DFQATT, SNEGSKA (reference sequence). The CDR3 spans 17 residues. The CDR3 loop reads CSALPQDGTVASYEQYF.

V gene TRBV4-1 combines with J gene TRBJ2-3; TCRdb returns TRBD2, unconfirmable since there is no DNA. Germline V lookup: CDR1 MGHRA, CDR2 YSYEKL. The CDR3 sequence is 14 residues long. The CDR3 reads CASSQREGADTQYF.

The V gene is TRBV5-4, the J gene TRBJ2-1; there is no DNA to check the TCRdb D call of TRBD2. The length of the CDR3 is 15 residues. Germline V CDR1 and CDR2: SGHNT, YYREEE (reference sequence). The CDR3 is CASSTIAGPYNEQFF.

The chain recombines TRBV7-9 with TRBJ2-2; TCRdb picks TRBD1, but there is no DNA to check that call. The CDR3 spans 14 residues. Germline lookup yields CDR1 SEHNR and CDR2 FQNEAQ (reference sequence). This CDR3 reads CASSLTQGAGELFF. The whole variable domain, remainder taken from reference TRBV7-9 and TRBJ2-2, is DTGVSQNPRHKITKRGQNVTFRCDPISEHNRLYWYRQTLGQGPEFLTYFQNEAQLEKSRLLSDRFSAERPKGSFSTLEIQRTEQGDSAMYLCASSLTQGAGELFFGEGSRLTVL.

This chain uses TRBV5-1 with TRBJ2-5; TCRdb's assignment of TRBD1 cannot be checked, as there is no DNA. The germline V gene encodes CDR1 SGHRS and CDR2 YFSETQ. The CDR3 loop spans 15 amino acids. CDR3 loop: CASSLLGTLQETQYF.

The chain joins TRBV2 to TRBJ2-5; TCRdb returns TRBD1, unconfirmable since there is no DNA. CDR1 is SNHLY, CDR2 FYNNEI, per germline. The CDR3 consists of 13 residues. This CDR3 is CASSATGERTQYF.

V usage is TRBV20-1 and J usage is TRBJ2-6. The CDR3 totals 14 residues. Germline CDR1 DFQATT, CDR2 SNEGSKA (reference sequence). The CDR3 sequence: CSVLSGSGANVLTF.

The V and J genes are TRBV6-2 or TRBV6-3 and TRBJ2-1. Germline-derived CDR1 and CDR2 are MNHEY and SVGEGT. CDR3 size: 15 residues. The CDR3 here is CASSYSLNLYNEQFF.

This chain uses TRBV5-1 with TRBJ2-3; TCRdb picks TRBD2, but there is no DNA to check that call. This CDR3 has 15 amino acids. The V gene's germline CDR1 is SGHRS and CDR2 YFSETQ. This chain's CDR3 is CASSLGGGNTDTQYF. The whole variable domain, filled in from reference TRBV5-1 and TRBJ2-3, reads KAGVTQTPRYLIKTRGQQVTLSCSPISGHRSVSWYQQTPGQGLQFLFEYFSETQRNKGNFPGRFSGRQFSNSRSEMNVSTLELGDSALYLCASSLGGGNTDTQYFGPGTRLTVL.

CDR3 sequence reads: CSARAAQETQYF. The chain has TRBV20-1 and TRBJ2-5. Germline CDR1 and CDR2: DFQATT and SNEGSKA (reference sequence). This CDR3 spans 12 amino acids.

The J gene is TRBJ2-7, the V gene TRBV11-2; checking the TCRdb D call of TRBD1 is not possible without DNA. The germline V gene has CDR1 SGHAT and CDR2 FQNNGV. The CDR3 is made up of 15 amino acids. The CDR3 reads CASSLNPGQGYEQYF.

The chain links TRBV2 to TRBJ2-7; TCRdb outputs TRBD2, but without DNA this stays unchecked. The CDR3 has 18 amino acids. Germline V lookup: CDR1 SNHLY, CDR2 FYNNEI. This chain's CDR3 is CASSEGRFLSSGRFKQYF. Full variable domain (missing parts from reference TRBV2 and TRBJ2-7): EPEVTQTPSHQVTQMGQEVILRCVPISNHLYFYWYRQILGQKVEFLVSFYNNEISEKSEIFDDQFSVERPDGSNFTLKIRSTKLEDSAMYFCASSEGRFLSSGRFKQYFGPGTRLTVT.

The chain joins TRBV5-1 to TRBJ2-2; TCRdb reports TRBD2, a call that lacks DNA to check it against. The germline V gene encodes CDR1 SGHRS and CDR2 YFSETQ. This CDR3 is 16 amino acids long. The CDR3 region is CASSYLTSPNTGELFF.

The chain combines TRBV15 with TRBJ1-5; absent DNA, TCRdb's TRBD1 call cannot be checked. Germline CDR1 is LNHNV and CDR2 is YYDKDF (reference sequence). This CDR3 is 16 amino acids long. The chain's CDR3 is CATSRVQGYSNQPQHF.

Judged by frequency, this clonotype is medium-sized (0.01 to 0.1%). The genes are TRBV20-1 and TRBJ2-2; the D gene TCRdb calls, TRBD1, cannot be checked with no DNA. Germline CDR1 is DFQATT and CDR2 is SNEGSKA (reference sequence). The length of the CDR3 is 14 residues. The CDR3 protein is CSARGGPNTGELFF.

This chain uses TRBV7-2 with TRBJ1-5; there is no DNA to check the TCRdb D call of TRBD1. There are 13 residues in the CDR3. CDR1 is SGHTA, CDR2 FQGNSA, per germline. The CDR3 loop is CASSLDRAQPQHF. Filled out from reference TRBV7-2 and TRBJ1-5, the complete variable domain reads GAGVSQSPSNKVTEKGKDVELRCDPISGHTALYWYRQSLGQGLEFLIYFQGNSAPDKSGLPSDRFSAERTGGSVSTLTIQRTQQEDSAVYLCASSLDRAQPQHFGDGTRLSIL.

This chain connects TRBV10-3 to TRBJ1-5. The CDR3 extends over 15 amino acids. Per germline, CDR1 ENHRY and CDR2 SYGVKD. The CDR3: CAISESNTYNQPQHF.

The gene calls are TRBV11-2 and TRBJ2-7; TCRdb indicates TRBD2, and absent DNA this call remains unverified. From germline, CDR1 is SGHAT and CDR2 FQNNGV. CDR3 length: 15 amino acids. CDR3 sequence reads: CASSLVASGGALQYF.

This chain connects TRBV5-6 to TRBJ2-3; TCRdb reports TRBD1, a call that lacks DNA to check it against. In germline, CDR1 is SGHDT, CDR2 YYEEEE. CDR3 length equals 16 residues. This chain's CDR3 is CASSFRARVDSDTQYF.

V is TRBV21-1 and J is TRBJ2-1; the TRBD2 assignment by TCRdb is unverifiable without DNA. TRBV21-1 counts as a pseudogene. This CDR3 has 14 amino acids. The CDR3 protein is CAGLAEPSYNEQFF.